The 6 T cell receptor beta chains presented below share a single source sample, sequenced in a study of T cells in pancreatic ductal adenocarcinoma. Surgery without prior neoadjuvant therapy was the treatment of the selected pancreatic ductal adenocarcinoma patients. Profiled with immunoSEQ multiplex PCR; TCRdb holds only in-frame clones, not every one. The table has approximately 97,000 clones, roughly 95% seen once. Material: PBMCs. Source of these receptors: a human donor with pancreatic ductal adenocarcinoma.

This chain joins TRBV28 and TRBJ1-3, with TRBD1 matching 7 bases. Losses at the gene ends were 7 bases for V and 2 bases for J; bases not matched to a gene: 8. This CDR3 has 15 residues. Germline CDR1 is MDHEN and CDR2 is SYDVKM. The CDR3 nucleotides are TGTGCCAGCATTGAGGGTCAGGGGGCTGGAAACACCATATATTTT. Translation gives CASIEGQGAGNTIYF.

This chain uses TRBV11-2 with TRBJ2-1; the match to TRBD2 covers 10 bases. Germline V gives CDR1 SGHAT, CDR2 FQNNGV. V lost 5 bases and J lost 6; bases outside the gene matches: 13. The CDR3 length is 17 residues. CDR3 bases: TGTGCCAGCAGCCCCCGGACTAGCGGAATCGGTCGCAATGAGCAGTTCTTC. Encoded protein: CASSPRTSGIGRNEQFF.

The J gene is TRBJ1-2, the V gene TRBV10-1; no reliable D call. The ends were cut back, 8 bases at V and 6 bases at J, with 10 bases in the middle. The CDR3 is 11 amino acids. The germline V gene encodes CDR1 WNHNN and CDR2 SYGVQD (reference sequence). The CDR3 region is CASPPLNGYTF. The CDR3 nucleotides are TGCGCCAGCCCCCCTCTAAATGGCTACACCTTC.

This chain uses TRBV29-1 with TRBJ2-5, with TRBD1 identical over 7 bases. The CDR3 is made up of 13 amino acids. Germline CDR1 reads SQVTM; CDR2 reads ANQGSEA. Trimming at V came to 7 bases and at J to 1 base, leaving 6 bases not matched to a gene. Written as DNA, the CDR3 is TGCAGCGCCTCCGACAGGGCCCAAGAGACCCAGTACTTC. It specifies CSASDRAQETQYF.

This clone occurred once. This sequence joins TRBV11-2 and TRBJ2-2, with a weak D call TRBD2 (6 bases). The V end lost 2 bases, the J end lost 6 bases, and 19 bases lay between the germline ends. The CDR3 has 17 amino acids. The V gene's germline CDR1 is SGHAT and CDR2 FQNNGV. In DNA, the CDR3 is TGTGCCAGCAGCTTAACCTGGGACTTAGTAAGCCCCGGGGAGCTGTTTTTT. It encodes CASSLTWDLVSPGELFF.

CDR3 sequence: CASSESSGPSYEQYF. In DNA form, the CDR3 reads TGTGCCAGCAGTGAATCGTCAGGGCCCTCCTACGAGCAGTACTTC. The chain couples TRBV6-1 to TRBJ2-7, with a possible D match to TRBD1 (5 bases). V was trimmed by 2 bases and J by 0 bases, leaving 11 bases between them. Germline CDR1 is MNHNS and CDR2 is SASEGT. The CDR3 sequence is 15 residues long.